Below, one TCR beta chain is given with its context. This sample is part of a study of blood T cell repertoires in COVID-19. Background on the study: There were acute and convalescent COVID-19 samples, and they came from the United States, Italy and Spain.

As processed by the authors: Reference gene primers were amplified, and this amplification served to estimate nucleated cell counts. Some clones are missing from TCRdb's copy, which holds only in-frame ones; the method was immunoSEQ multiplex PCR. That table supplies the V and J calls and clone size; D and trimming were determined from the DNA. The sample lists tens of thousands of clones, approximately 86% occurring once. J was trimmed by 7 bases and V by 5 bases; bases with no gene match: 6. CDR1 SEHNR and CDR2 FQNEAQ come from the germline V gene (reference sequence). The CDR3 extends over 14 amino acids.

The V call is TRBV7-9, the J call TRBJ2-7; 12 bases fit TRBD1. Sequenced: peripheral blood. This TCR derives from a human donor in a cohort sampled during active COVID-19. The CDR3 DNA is TGTGCCAGCAGCGCCGGGACAGGGGGCGTGGAGCAGTACTTC. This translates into CASSAGTGGVEQYF.